This T cell receptor (beta chain) was documented in a study of response to subunit inactivated influenza vaccine. Points from the study as a whole: Authors suggested each seasonal flu vaccination may recruit only limited numbers of new T cells.

TCRdb ran MiXCR on the RT-PCR reads and lists one entry per CDR3 protein. The sample lists 490,000 or so distinct CDR3 sequences, under 9% occurring once. This clonotype occurred many times. Its antigen is not identified. The germline gives CDR1 SGHRS, CDR2 YFSETQ. This CDR3 is built from 16 residues. V was trimmed by 4 bases and J by 1 base, leaving 16 bases between them. The sequences come from PBMCs from blood, collected approximately 25 months after vaccination. The genes are TRBV5-1 and TRBJ2-3; perhaps TRBD2 as D (6 bases). The receptor's source is a man aged 45 to 75 who received an inactivated influenza vaccine. For the CDR3, the DNA is TGCGCCAGCAGCCCTGACGGGAGCCGGGGCACAGATACGCAGTATTTT. Encoded protein: CASSPDGSRGTDTQYF.